The 18 T cell receptor beta chains below come from one sample, sequenced in a study of T cell repertoires in cytomegalovirus infection. TCRdb re-derived calls from the reads in MiXCR, one entry per CDR3 protein. The top ten clones hold under 15% of a sample with around 530,000 distinct CDR3 sequences, approximately 26% of them seen once. The sample consisted of PBMCs. Receptors were obtained from a human donor in good health (CMV status not recorded). Some clones in this sample may be carry-over from other donors' samples.

The rearrangement links TRBV4-2 to TRBJ2-1, with 11 bases lining up with TRBD2. Trimming took 1 base from V and 2 from J; bases not matched to a gene: 4. This CDR3 comprises 17 residues. Germline lookup yields CDR1 LGHNA and CDR2 YNFKEQ. CDR3 DNA sequence: TGTGCCAGCAGCCAAGGGGGACTAGCGGCAACCTACAATGAGCAGTTCTTC. Protein sequence: CASSQGGLAATYNEQFF.

This clonotype has a handful of counts. The V and J genes are TRBV5-6 and TRBJ1-5; 9 bases fit TRBD1. This CDR3 has 14 amino acids. After removal of 4 bases from V and 4 bases from J, the junction contained 3 bases not matched to a gene. The germline V gene encodes CDR1 SGHDT and CDR2 YYEEEE. DNA for the CDR3: TGTGCCAGCAGCCGGGACAGGGAGAATCAGCCCCAGCATTTT. This translates into CASSRDRENQPQHF.

This clonotype turned up a few times. This rearrangement joins TRBV19 to TRBJ2-2; no clear D. This CDR3 is 13 amino acids long. The germline V and J ends were trimmed by 4 bases and 9 bases, with 12 bases remaining between them. CDR1 is LNHDA and CDR2 is SQIVND in the germline V gene (reference sequence). For the CDR3, the DNA is TGTGCCAGTAGTACCCTCCCGACCAGGGAGCTGTTTTTT. Protein sequence: CASSTLPTRELFF.

V and J are TRBV19 and TRBJ1-1; D is unresolved. The germline V and J ends were trimmed by 0 bases and 1 base, with 9 bases remaining between them. The CDR3 runs 15 residues. Per germline, CDR1 LNHDA and CDR2 SQIVND (reference sequence). The CDR3 DNA sequence: TGTGCCAGTAGTATAGATGGCTCCCGGAACACTGAAGCTTTCTTT. Encoded protein: CASSIDGSRNTEAFF. Based on the CDR3 plus reference TRBV19 and TRBJ1-1, the full variable domain is DGGITQSPKYLFRKEGQNVTLSCEQNLNHDAMYWYRQDPGQGLRLIYYSQIVNDFQKGDIAEGYSVSREKKESFPLTVTSAQKNPTAFYLCASSIDGSRNTEAFFGQGTRLTVV.

This chain uses TRBV19 with TRBJ1-1; TRBD1 is a possible D gene (6 bases). The germline V and J ends were trimmed by 6 bases and 6 bases, with 14 bases remaining between them. This CDR3 is 13 amino acids long. The V gene's germline CDR1 is LNHDA and CDR2 SQIVND (reference sequence). For the CDR3, the DNA is TGTGCCAGTAGGACCCAGGGGTTCGCTGAAGCTTTCTTT. Protein: CASRTQGFAEAFF.

V gene TRBV29-1 combines with J gene TRBJ1-1, with 7 bases lining up with TRBD1. The V gene's germline CDR1 is SQVTM and CDR2 ANQGSEA. V gave up 7 bases and J gave up 3 bases; unmatched junction bases: 5. The CDR3 is 12 amino acids. The CDR3: CSAGQEYTEAFF. The CDR3 coding sequence is TGCAGCGCCGGACAGGAGTACACTGAAGCTTTCTTT.

This chain uses TRBV11-2 with TRBJ2-1, with TRBD2 matching 9 bases. V trimming: 5 bases; J trimming: 8 bases; junction bases outside the gene matches: 10. This CDR3 region has 15 residues. CDR1 and CDR2 (germline): SGHAT, FQNNGV. CDR3 coding DNA: TGTGCCAGCAGCCCGTTATGGACTAGCGTAGATGAGCAGTTCTTC. Its translation: CASSPLWTSVDEQFF.

This clonotype was counted between two and nine times. The gene calls are TRBV14 and TRBJ2-3; TRBD2 aligns across 7 bases. The germline gives CDR1 SGHDN, CDR2 FVKESK. V was pared by 1 base and J by 2 bases, with 6 bases of the junction left unmatched. This CDR3 is built from 16 residues. The CDR3 region is CASSQVVGGPTDTQYF. DNA of the CDR3: TGTGCCAGCAGCCAAGTGGTGGGAGGGCCCACAGATACGCAGTATTTT.

The chain links TRBV4-1 to TRBJ1-5, with D tentatively TRBD1 (5 bases). The CDR3 has 15 amino acids. Germline CDR1 and CDR2: MGHRA and YSYEKL. Trimming stripped 0 bases from V and 1 base from J, with 7 bases between. Here the CDR3 DNA reads TGCGCCAGCAGCCAAGAGGGGACCAGCAATCAGCCCCAGCATTTT. Encoded protein: CASSQEGTSNQPQHF.

This sequence joins TRBV19 and TRBJ1-1; TRBD1 agrees at 7 bases. CDR1 LNHDA and CDR2 SQIVND come from the germline V gene (reference sequence). This CDR3 region has 16 residues. J lost 0 bases, V lost 4 bases, and 8 bases had no gene match. CDR3 sequence (DNA): TGTGCCAGTAGTAGCCTCGACCAGGGGGTGAACACTGAAGCTTTCTTT. It yields the protein CASSSLDQGVNTEAFF.

The chain has TRBV6-5 and TRBJ2-2; possible D gene TRBD2, 5 bases. Trimming stripped 0 bases from V and 7 bases from J, with 18 bases between. The CDR3 is made up of 17 amino acids. From germline, CDR1 is MNHEY and CDR2 SVGAGI. CDR3 protein: CASSYSAIPIAGGELFF. The CDR3 DNA is TGTGCCAGCAGTTACTCAGCTATACCGATCGCGGGCGGGGAGCTGTTTTTT.

CDR3 sequence: CASIFRGADTQYF. The CDR3 coding sequence is TGTGCCAGCATCTTCAGGGGTGCAGATACGCAGTATTTT. The chain uses TRBV12-3 or TRBV12-4 and TRBJ2-3; weak D call: TRBD1 (6 bases). Trimming shortened V by 7 bases and J by 4 bases, and 12 bases separated the two germline ends. This CDR3 comprises 13 residues.

This clonotype has ten or more counts. CDR3 sequence (DNA): TGTGCCAGCAGTCAAGACAGGGTAGGCAATCAGCCCCAGCATTTT. Protein: CASSQDRVGNQPQHF. The rearrangement uses TRBV6-1 and TRBJ1-5; 7 nucleotides match TRBD1. The CDR3 length is 15 residues. CDR1 and CDR2 (germline): MNHNS, SASEGT. The V segment lost 5 bases and the J segment 2 bases; nucleotides outside the gene matches: 6.

This clonotype was counted a few times. This chain joins TRBV10-3 and TRBJ2-5; 9 positions match TRBD1. Unmatched junction bases numbered 7, after V lost 6 bases and J lost 5 bases. Germline values: CDR1 ENHRY, CDR2 SYGVKD. This CDR3 has 14 amino acids. This CDR3 reads CAIRKTGGEETQYF. CDR3 DNA sequence: TGTGCCATCAGGAAAACAGGGGGCGAGGAGACCCAGTACTTC.

The genes are TRBV6-2 or TRBV6-3 and TRBJ2-7; TRBD2 matches 9 bases. The CDR3 loop spans 17 amino acids. Germline trimming cut 0 bases from V and 5 bases from J; bases unmatched to any gene: 11. In germline, CDR1 is MNHEY, CDR2 SVGEGT. The chain's CDR3 is CASSYSGLAGIEDEQYF. CDR3 nucleotides: TGTGCCAGCAGTTACTCCGGCCTAGCGGGAATTGAGGACGAGCAGTACTTC.

The chain carries TRBV5-1 and TRBJ1-4; TRBD1 matches 7 bases. This CDR3 contains 15 residues. The ends lost 4 bases at V and 5 bases at J; junction bases unmatched: 8. Germline CDR1 and CDR2: SGHRS and YFSETQ. The CDR3 DNA reads as TGCGCCAGCAGCATCCAGGGGACAGCCAATGAAAAACTGTTTTTT. Encoded protein: CASSIQGTANEKLFF. The full variable domain, with the rest looked up from reference TRBV5-1 and TRBJ1-4, is KAGVTQTPRYLIKTRGQQVTLSCSPISGHRSVSWYQQTPGQGLQFLFEYFSETQRNKGNFPGRFSGRQFSNSRSEMNVSTLELGDSALYLCASSIQGTANEKLFFGSGTQLSVL.

V is TRBV12-3 or TRBV12-4 and J is TRBJ2-2, with D possibly TRBD2 on 6 matching bases. This CDR3 has 13 amino acids. V was clipped by 8 bases and J by 5 bases, with 12 bases between them. CDR3 DNA: TGTGCCAGCTTCCTCGGGAGAACCGGGGAGCTGTTTTTT. Residues: CASFLGRTGELFF.

This chain joins TRBV7-9 and TRBJ1-1; D may be TRBD1 (5 bases). The CDR3 consists of 15 residues. CDR1 is SEHNR, CDR2 FQNEAQ, per germline (reference sequence). Trimming removed 1 base at V and 4 bases at J, with 13 bases between. CDR3: CASSLGPRRATEAFF. The CDR3 DNA sequence: TGTGCCAGCAGCTTAGGCCCGCGCAGGGCCACTGAAGCTTTCTTT.